What follows are 24 T cell receptor beta chains derived from one specimen sequenced in a study of blood T cell repertoires in COVID-19. Data came from immunoSEQ multiplex PCR; TCRdb stores just in-frame clones and leaves some out. The sample contains 89,000 or so clones, roughly 88% of which appear only once. The sequencing sample was made of peripheral blood. These receptors originate from a man between 50 and 59 years old with active COVID-19.

The DNA for the CDR3 is TGTGCCAGCAGGACTAGCACAGATACGCAGTATTTT. This translates into CASRTSTDTQYF. This sequence joins TRBV28 and TRBJ2-3; D unresolved. Per the germline V gene, CDR1 is MDHEN and CDR2 is SYDVKM. The CDR3 is 12 residues long. V dropped 6 bases and J dropped 0 bases, with 4 bases sitting between them.

The chain employs TRBV6-2 or TRBV6-3 and TRBJ2-3; TRBD2 aligns across 11 bases. The CDR3 consists of 18 residues. Per the germline V gene, CDR1 is MNHEY and CDR2 is SVGEGT. Germline trimming cut 4 bases from V and 3 bases from J; bases unmatched to any gene: 12. Here the CDR3 DNA reads TGTGCCAGCAGTTCCTATAGCGGGGGGGCCTTTTATACAGATACGCAGTATTTT. Its translation is CASSSYSGGAFYTDTQYF.

The chain combines TRBV12-3 or TRBV12-4 with TRBJ1-2; D not resolved. The CDR3 spans 13 residues. The germline V and J ends were trimmed by 4 bases and 3 bases, with 9 bases remaining between them. CDR3: CASSSHGDYGYTF. The CDR3 region has the DNA TGTGCCAGCAGTTCCCACGGGGACTATGGCTACACCTTC.

V gene TRBV28 combines with J gene TRBJ2-5; D may be TRBD2 (6 bases). V gave up 5 bases and J gave up 7 bases, with 20 bases separating them. This CDR3 has 15 amino acids. Germline V gene lookup returns CDR1 MDHEN and CDR2 SYDVKM. The CDR3 nucleotides read TGTGCCAGCAGTCCGACTTCGGGCCGCGGGGCGACCCAGTACTTC. Its protein product is CASSPTSGRGATQYF.

This chain links TRBV6-4 with TRBJ2-1, with D perhaps TRBD1 (6 bases). The germline V and J ends were trimmed by 4 bases and 9 bases, with 16 bases remaining between them. The CDR3 spans 14 residues. In germline, CDR1 is MRHNA, CDR2 SNTAGT. In DNA form, the CDR3 reads TGTGCCAGCAGTGTTCAGGGACAAAGCCCTGAGCAGTTCTTC. It encodes CASSVQGQSPEQFF.

The chain has TRBV10-2 and TRBJ2-7; 7 bases are shared with TRBD1. CDR1 is WSHSY and CDR2 is SAAADI in the germline V gene. The ends lost 1 base at V and 3 bases at J; junction bases unmatched: 3. CDR3 length: 14 amino acids. This CDR3 is CASSEFQGVYEQYF. CDR3 DNA: TGCGCCAGCAGTGAGTTCCAGGGGGTCTACGAGCAGTACTTC.

V usage is TRBV7-3 and J usage is TRBJ2-7, with 7 nucleotides matching TRBD1. After removal of 5 bases from V and 3 bases from J, the junction contained 7 bases not matched to a gene. Germline CDR1 is SGHTA and CDR2 is FQGTGA. The CDR3 covers 14 residues. As DNA, the CDR3 is TGTGCCAGCAGCCCGACAGGGAGTCTCTACGAGCAGTACTTC. It codes for CASSPTGSLYEQYF.

In its sample, this clone was seen a few times. This chain joins TRBV28 and TRBJ1-1, with 8 bases identical to TRBD1. Germline lookup yields CDR1 MDHEN and CDR2 SYDVKM. With 6 bases clipped from V and 5 bases from J, the junction kept 11 bases outside the gene matches. This CDR3 is built from 15 residues. The CDR3 DNA follows: TGTGCCAGCAGCTCTCTCGGACAGGGAAGAACTGAAGCTTTCTTT. Its translation: CASSSLGQGRTEAFF.

This clone was seen only once. V and J are TRBV5-1 and TRBJ2-3, with 12 bases identical to TRBD2. Germline V gene data show CDR1 as SGHRS and CDR2 as YFSETQ. The V gene end was trimmed by 2 bases and the J gene end by 4 bases; junction bases not matched to a gene: 5. This CDR3 spans 16 amino acids. The CDR3: CASSFLAGGRSDTQYF. The DNA for the CDR3 is TGCGCCAGCAGCTTCCTAGCGGGGGGGAGGTCAGATACGCAGTATTTT.

V is TRBV19 and J is TRBJ1-2; TRBD1 might be the D (6 bases). V was pared by 9 bases and J by 4 bases, with 21 bases between. The CDR3 consists of 15 residues. CDR1 is LNHDA, CDR2 SQIVND, per germline (reference sequence). The CDR3 DNA is TGTGCCAGCGACTCTATAACAGGGACGAGCTATGGCTACACCTTC. Translating gives CASDSITGTSYGYTF. The full variable domain, in which reference TRBV19 and TRBJ1-2 provide the parts outside the CDR3, is DGGITQSPKYLFRKEGQNVTLSCEQNLNHDAMYWYRQDPGQGLRLIYYSQIVNDFQKGDIAEGYSVSREKKESFPLTVTSAQKNPTAFYLCASDSITGTSYGYTFGSGTRLTVV.

The V call is TRBV7-8, the J call TRBJ2-2, with 8 positions matching TRBD2. V trimming: 3 bases; J trimming: 3 bases; junction bases outside the gene matches: 6. The CDR3 covers 16 residues. Germline V CDR1 and CDR2: SGHVS, FQNEAQ. The CDR3 loop is CASSLAAGGYTGELFF. CDR3 DNA: TGTGCCAGCAGCTTGGCGGCGGGGGGCTACACCGGGGAGCTGTTTTTT.

The chain links TRBV6-5 to TRBJ1-2; TRBD1 agrees at 10 bases. The CDR3 spans 13 residues. V trimming: 2 bases; J trimming: 7 bases; junction bases outside the gene matches: 1. Per germline, CDR1 MNHEY and CDR2 SVGAGI. CDR3: CASSYGTGVGYTF. In DNA, the CDR3 is TGTGCCAGCAGTTACGGGACAGGGGTTGGCTACACCTTC.

This clone was picked up one time. The V call is TRBV2, the J call TRBJ2-7; 9 bases match TRBD2. With V trimmed by 4 bases and J by 2 bases, 9 bases remained unmatched. This CDR3 is 16 amino acids long. The germline V gene has CDR1 SNHLY and CDR2 FYNNEI. The CDR3 protein is CASSVISGRPTYEQYF. DNA for the CDR3: TGTGCCAGCAGTGTAATTAGCGGGAGACCGACCTACGAGCAGTACTTC. The whole variable domain, remainder taken from reference TRBV2 and TRBJ2-7, is EPEVTQTPSHQVTQMGQEVILRCVPISNHLYFYWYRQILGQKVEFLVSFYNNEISEKSEIFDDQFSVERPDGSNFTLKIRSTKLEDSAMYFCASSVISGRPTYEQYFGPGTRLTVT.

This clone was picked up one time. V and J are TRBV6-6 and TRBJ1-1; the D is unclear. V lost 6 bases and J 3 bases, leaving 8 bases between the germline ends. CDR3 length: 12 amino acids. Germline assignment: CDR1 MNHNY and CDR2 SVGAGI (reference sequence). In nucleotides, the CDR3 is TGTGCCAGCAGCCCCTTCGACACTGAAGCTTTCTTT. It encodes CASSPFDTEAFF.

The chain has TRBV7-9 and TRBJ2-3, with 7 bases lining up with TRBD1. The length of the CDR3 is 15 residues. The V and J ends lost 5 bases and 2 bases, in that order; junction bases with no gene match: 7. Germline CDR1 SEHNR, CDR2 FQNEAQ (reference sequence). The CDR3 DNA follows: TGTGCCAGCAGCCTCACGGGACAGATCACAGATACGCAGTATTTT. It codes for CASSLTGQITDTQYF.

The chain recombines TRBV19 with TRBJ2-7; D is possibly TRBD1 (6 bases). The CDR3 runs 13 residues. Germline V CDR1 and CDR2: LNHDA, SQIVND (reference sequence). Between the trimmed V and J ends, which lost 4 bases and 3 bases, there was a span of 10 bases. The CDR3, as DNA: TGTGCCAGTAGTAGAGGACAGCACTACGAGCAGTACTTC. Protein sequence: CASSRGQHYEQYF.

The chain is built from TRBV5-1 and TRBJ2-5; D is perhaps TRBD2 (6 bases). Trimming left V 3 bases short and J 5 bases short, with 14 bases between. Germline V gene sequence: CDR1 SGHRS, CDR2 YFSETQ. CDR3 length equals 14 residues. The CDR3: CASSSAGSGETQYF. CDR3 coding DNA: TGCGCCAGCAGCTCGGCCGGAAGCGGGGAGACCCAGTACTTC.

V gene TRBV19 combines with J gene TRBJ2-3, with D perhaps matching TRBD2 (6 bases). This CDR3 is 19 amino acids long. Trimming stripped 7 bases from V and 1 base from J, with 27 bases between. Germline lookup yields CDR1 LNHDA and CDR2 SQIVND (reference sequence). The CDR3 DNA sequence: TGTGCCAGTACTCCACCGGGTAGGAGGTTTTCGGGGGGCACAGATACGCAGTATTTT. Translation gives CASTPPGRRFSGGTDTQYF.

The chain recombines TRBV19 with TRBJ1-6; D is perhaps TRBD1 (5 bases). Germline assignment: CDR1 LNHDA and CDR2 SQIVND (reference sequence). The CDR3 covers 14 residues. Trimming left V 5 bases short and J 7 bases short, with 12 bases between. The CDR3 is CASSPPGWNSPLHF. Written as DNA, the CDR3 is TGTGCCAGTAGTCCCCCAGGGTGGAATTCACCCCTCCACTTT.

This chain connects TRBV28 to TRBJ2-7, with TRBD1 matching over 7 bases. V gave up 6 bases and J gave up 2 bases; unmatched junction bases: 7. The CDR3 has 14 amino acids. Germline lookup yields CDR1 MDHEN and CDR2 SYDVKM. CDR3 protein: CASSYPQGAYEQYF. The CDR3 DNA reads as TGTGCCAGCAGCTACCCCCAGGGGGCCTACGAGCAGTACTTC. The complete variable domain, with remaining parts taken from reference TRBV28 and TRBJ2-7, reads DVKVTQSSRYLVKRTGEKVFLECVQDMDHENMFWYRQDPGLGLRLIYFSYDVKMKEKGDIPEGYSVSREKKERFSLILESASTNQTSMYLCASSYPQGAYEQYFGPGTRLTVT.

V usage is TRBV5-1 and J usage is TRBJ2-7; D is possibly TRBD1 (6 bases). The CDR3 contains 14 residues. Germline CDR1 SGHRS, CDR2 YFSETQ. V lost 6 bases and J lost 0, with 13 bases in between. CDR3 DNA: TGCGCCAGCAACCTGCAGGGGAACTCCTACGAGCAGTACTTC. Protein: CASNLQGNSYEQYF.

In DNA form, the CDR3 reads TGTGCCAGCAGCCAAAGGGCAGCGGTCCCCGGGGAGCTGTTTTTT. This sequence encodes CASSQRAAVPGELFF. This chain links TRBV3-1 (or the pseudogene TRBV3-2) with TRBJ2-2, with D possibly matching TRBD2 (5 bases). This CDR3 region has 15 residues. Per germline, CDR1 LGHDT and CDR2 YNNKEL (reference sequence). Trimming removed 2 bases at V and 6 bases at J, with 13 bases between.

In the case of this clone: Other DNA sequences in the sample encode the same CDR3. This chain uses TRBV18 with TRBJ1-2; weak D call: TRBD1 (6 bases). CDR3 length: 15 amino acids. The germline V gene encodes CDR1 KGHSH and CDR2 LQKENI. The V end was cut by 3 bases, the J end by 2 bases, with 13 bases between. Written as DNA, the CDR3 is TGTGCCAGCTCACCTACAGGGCAAACCAACTATGGCTACACCTTC. Amino acid sequence: CASSPTGQTNYGYTF.

This clone is a singleton in its sample. This sequence joins TRBV10-3 and TRBJ1-2; 10 bases match TRBD1. The V gene end was trimmed by 6 bases and the J gene end by 6 bases; junction bases not matched to a gene: 4. The CDR3 contains 13 residues. The germline V gene has CDR1 ENHRY and CDR2 SYGVKD. DNA for the CDR3: TGTGCCATCAGGGGACAGGGGAACGATGGCTACACCTTC. This translates into CAIRGQGNDGYTF.